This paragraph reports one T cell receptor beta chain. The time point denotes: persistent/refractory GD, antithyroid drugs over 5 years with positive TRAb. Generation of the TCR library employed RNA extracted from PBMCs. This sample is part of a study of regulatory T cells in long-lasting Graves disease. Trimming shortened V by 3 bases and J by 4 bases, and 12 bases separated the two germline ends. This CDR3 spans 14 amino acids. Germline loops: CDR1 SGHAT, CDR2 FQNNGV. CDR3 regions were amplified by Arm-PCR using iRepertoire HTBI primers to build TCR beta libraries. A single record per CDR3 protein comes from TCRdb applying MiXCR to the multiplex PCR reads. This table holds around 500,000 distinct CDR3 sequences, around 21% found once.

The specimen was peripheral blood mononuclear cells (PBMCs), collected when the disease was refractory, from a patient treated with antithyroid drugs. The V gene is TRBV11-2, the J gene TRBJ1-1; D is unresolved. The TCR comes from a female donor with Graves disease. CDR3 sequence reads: CASSLWGYGTEAFF. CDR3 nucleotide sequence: TGTGCCAGCAGCTTGTGGGGTTATGGCACTGAAGCTTTCTTT.